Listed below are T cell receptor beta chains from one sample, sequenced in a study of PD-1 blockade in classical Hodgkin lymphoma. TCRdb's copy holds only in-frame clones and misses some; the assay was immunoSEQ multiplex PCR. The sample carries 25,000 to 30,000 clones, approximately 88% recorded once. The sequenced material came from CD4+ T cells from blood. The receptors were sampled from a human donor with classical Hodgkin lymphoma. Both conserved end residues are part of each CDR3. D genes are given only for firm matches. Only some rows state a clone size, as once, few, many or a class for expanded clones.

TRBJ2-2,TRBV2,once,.,TGTGCCAGCAGTGAAGTCGGACAATACACCGGGGAGCTGTTTTTT,CASSEVGQYTGELFF
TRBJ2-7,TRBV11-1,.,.,TGTGCCAGCAGCTTATATAGGGATGGCGAGCAGTACTTC,CASSLYRDGEQYF
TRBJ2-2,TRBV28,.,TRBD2,TGTGCCAGCAGTTTAGAAGCGGGAGGGGGGACCGGGGAGCTGTTTTTT,CASSLEAGGGTGELFF
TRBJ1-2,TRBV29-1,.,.,TGCAGCGTTGGACGGGGGGCCAGGGAGCCCGCTGGCTACACCTTC,CSVGRGAREPAGYTF
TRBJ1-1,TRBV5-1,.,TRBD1,TGCGCCAGCAGCTTGGGCCGGGGACAGGGGGAGACAGCTTTCTTT,CASSLGRGQGETAFF
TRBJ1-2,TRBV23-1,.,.,TGCGCCAGCAGTCATCGCCGGGACCATGGCTACACCTTC,CASSHRRDHGYTF
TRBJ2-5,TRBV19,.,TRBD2,TGTGCCAGTACTATCCGAGAGGGGAGGGCCACAGAGACCCAGTACTTC,CASTIREGRATETQYF
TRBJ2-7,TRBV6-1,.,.,TGTGCCAGCCGGAGTGGGGATAGCATCTACGAGCAGTACTTC,CASRSGDSIYEQYF
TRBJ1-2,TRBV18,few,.,TGTGCCAGCTCAGTTGGGCCTCCCCTCTTCAGACATGGCTACACCTTC,CASSVGPPLFRHGYTF
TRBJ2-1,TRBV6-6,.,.,TGTGCCAGCAGACCCGACGGGGCCGGCAATGAGCAGTTCTTC,CASRPDGAGNEQFF
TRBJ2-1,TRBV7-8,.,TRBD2,TGTGCCAGCGGGGACTCCGGGACTAGCGATGAGCAGTTCTTC,CASGDSGTSDEQFF
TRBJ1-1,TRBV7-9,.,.,TGTGCCAGCAGCTTCGTGGGGGGGTCTGAAGCTTTCTTT,CASSFVGGSEAFF
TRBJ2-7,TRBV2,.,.,TGTGCCAGCAGTGAACTGGCGGAGCCGCCCGAGCAGTACTTC,CASSELAEPPEQYF
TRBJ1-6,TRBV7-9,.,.,TGTGCCAGCAGCTTAGCCTTGGACAGTTCACCCCTCCACTTT,CASSLALDSSPLHF
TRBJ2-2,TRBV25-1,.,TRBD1,TGTGCCAGCAGCACGACAGGGCAGAGGACCGGGGAGCTGTTTTTT,CASSTTGQRTGELFF
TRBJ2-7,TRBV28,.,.,TGTGCCAGCAGGACTGGGGGGATTTCCTACGAGCAGTACTTC,CASRTGGISYEQYF
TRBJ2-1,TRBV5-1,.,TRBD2,TGCGCCAGCAGCTTGCCTAGCGGGAATGAGCAGTTCTTC,CASSLPSGNEQFF
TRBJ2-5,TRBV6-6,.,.,TGTGCCAGCATCAGGGGCGGGATCCAAGAGACCCAGTACTTC,CASIRGGIQETQYF
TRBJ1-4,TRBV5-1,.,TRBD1,TGCGCCAGCAGCCAAGGGACAGGGCTTGAAAAACTGTTTTTT,CASSQGTGLEKLFF
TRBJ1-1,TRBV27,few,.,TGTGCCAGCAGTTTCTGGAGATCCACTGAAGCTTTCTTT,CASSFWRSTEAFF
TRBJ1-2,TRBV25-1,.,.,TGTGCCAGCAGTGGAGTTAGCCGGGACAACTACTATGGCTACACCTTC,CASSGVSRDNYYGYTF
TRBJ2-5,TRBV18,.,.,TGTGCCAGCTCACCAACAGGCGCAGAGACCCAGTACTTC,CASSPTGAETQYF
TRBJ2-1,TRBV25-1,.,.,TGTGCCAGCAGTGAATGGAGGGCGGGCAATGAGCAGTTCTTC,CASSEWRAGNEQFF
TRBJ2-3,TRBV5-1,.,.,TGCGCCAGCAGCTTGGGAGGGGGTTACGGCACAGATACGCAGTATTTT,CASSLGGGYGTDTQYF
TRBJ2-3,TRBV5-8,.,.,TGTGCCAGCAGCAACGGGGGGCTTTCGGTAGGCACAGATACGCAGTATTTT,CASSNGGLSVGTDTQYF
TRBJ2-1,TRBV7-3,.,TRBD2,TGTGCCAGCAGCCAAAAACCCGGACTAGCGGGAGTCAATGAGCAGTTCTTC,CASSQKPGLAGVNEQFF